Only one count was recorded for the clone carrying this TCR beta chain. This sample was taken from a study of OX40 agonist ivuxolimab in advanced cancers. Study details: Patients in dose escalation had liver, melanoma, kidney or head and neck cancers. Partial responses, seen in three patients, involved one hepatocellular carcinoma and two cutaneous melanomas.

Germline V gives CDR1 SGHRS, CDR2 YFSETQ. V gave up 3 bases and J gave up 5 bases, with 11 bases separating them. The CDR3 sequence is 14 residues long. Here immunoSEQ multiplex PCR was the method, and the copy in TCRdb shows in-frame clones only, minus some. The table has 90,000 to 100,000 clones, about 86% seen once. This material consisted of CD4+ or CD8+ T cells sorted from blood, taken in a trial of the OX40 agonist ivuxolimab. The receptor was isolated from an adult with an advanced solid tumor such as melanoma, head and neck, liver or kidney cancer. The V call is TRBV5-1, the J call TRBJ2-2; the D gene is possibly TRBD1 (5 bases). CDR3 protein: CASSWQGNTGELFF. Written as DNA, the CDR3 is TGCGCCAGCAGCTGGCAGGGAAATACCGGGGAGCTGTTTTTT.